This T cell receptor beta chain was observed in a study of cytomegalovirus exposure and HLA in healthy donors. The PCR employed 60 Vbeta primers together with 13 Jbeta primers. Sequencing used immunoSEQ multiplex PCR; TCRdb keeps in-frame clones, though not all of them. The sample lists roughly 120,000 clones; about 80% were seen once. Germline V gene data show CDR1 as LNHDA and CDR2 as SQIVND (reference sequence). This CDR3 is built from 16 residues. Between the trimmed V and J ends, which lost 7 bases and 1 base, there was a span of 17 bases. The specimen sequenced was PBMCs. The J gene is TRBJ1-5, the V gene TRBV19; D is possibly TRBD1 (6 bases). This clonotype originated in a woman between 55 and 75 years old in good health and CMV-seropositive. CDR3 sequence: CASTLFWGPSNQPQHF. As DNA, the CDR3 is TGTGCCAGTACCCTTTTTTGGGGGCCAAGCAATCAGCCCCAGCATTTT.